These 18 T cell receptor beta chains share one sample of origin, sequenced in a study of T cells in pancreatic ductal adenocarcinoma. Selected pancreatic ductal adenocarcinoma patients had undergone surgery without neoadjuvant therapy. Assay: immunoSEQ multiplex PCR; the TCRdb copy retains only in-frame clones and omits some. The top ten clones hold about 3.4% of a sample with about 97,000 clones, roughly 96% of them seen once. Sequencing used PBMCs. The receptors shown here come from a human donor with pancreatic ductal adenocarcinoma.

The chain recombines TRBV18 with TRBJ1-5; D unclear. Germline assignment: CDR1 KGHSH and CDR2 LQKENI. The CDR3 has 15 amino acids. Trimming left V 3 bases short and J 2 bases short, with 11 bases between. CDR3 in amino acids: CASSPRSEGNQPQHF. In DNA form, the CDR3 reads TGTGCCAGCTCACCGAGGTCTGAGGGCAATCAGCCCCAGCATTTT.

This chain connects TRBV5-4 to TRBJ1-4, with 8 positions matching TRBD1. This CDR3 region has 16 residues. With V trimmed by 4 bases and J by 4 bases, 9 bases remained unmatched. CDR1 and CDR2 from the germline V gene are SGHNT and YYREEE (reference sequence). Written as DNA, the CDR3 is TGTGCCAGCAGCAAGGGACAGGTTAATGGTAATGAAAAACTGTTTTTT. It yields the protein CASSKGQVNGNEKLFF.

This chain connects TRBV30 to TRBJ2-6; 11 nucleotides agree with TRBD1. This CDR3 has 17 amino acids. CDR1 is GTSNPN and CDR2 is SVGIG in the germline V gene (reference sequence). V shed 2 bases, J shed 2 bases, and the junction held 5 bases outside the gene matches. CDR3: CAWSLRTGGTGANVLTF. The DNA of the CDR3 is TGTGCCTGGAGTCTACGGACAGGGGGCACTGGGGCCAACGTCCTGACTTTC.

This chain joins TRBV11-2 and TRBJ1-1; 8 bases fit TRBD1. This CDR3 region has 14 residues. The V gene's germline CDR1 is SGHAT and CDR2 FQNNGV. V was pared by 5 bases and J by 6 bases, with 8 bases of the junction left unmatched. This chain's CDR3 is CASSKTGDSAEAFF. CDR3 sequence (DNA): TGTGCCAGCAGCAAGACAGGGGATAGCGCTGAAGCTTTCTTT.

This clone showed up just once. The genes are TRBV6-6 and TRBJ2-1; 8 bases fit TRBD1. The CDR3 totals 14 residues. V was pared by 6 bases and J by 10 bases, with 11 bases of the junction left unmatched. Looked up from germline, CDR1 is MNHNY and CDR2 is SVGAGI (reference sequence). The DNA of the CDR3 is TGTGCCAGCAGAACCTTGAGGACAGGGTTAGAGCAGTTCTTC. This encodes CASRTLRTGLEQFF.

This rearrangement joins TRBV28 to TRBJ2-5; D is unresolved. The CDR3 is 13 amino acids. Germline values: CDR1 MDHEN, CDR2 SYDVKM. V was cut by 4 bases and J by 1 base, with 7 bases left in between. CDR3 bases: TGTGCCAGCAGTTCCAGGCTCCAAGAGACCCAGTACTTC. Its protein product is CASSSRLQETQYF.

The J gene is TRBJ2-3, the V gene TRBV11-3; a possible D gene is TRBD2 (6 bases). V was shortened by 0 bases and J by 9 bases, with 10 bases between the two germline ends. This CDR3 region has 13 residues. In germline, CDR1 is SGHNT, CDR2 YENEEA. The CDR3 region has the DNA TGTGCCAGCAGCTTAGAAATTGGGGGGACGCAGTATTTT. It yields the protein CASSLEIGGTQYF.

This chain uses TRBV29-1 with TRBJ2-5; D may be TRBD2 (6 bases). CDR1 is SQVTM and CDR2 is ANQGSEA in the germline V gene. V was shortened by 7 bases and J by 0 bases, with 15 bases between the two germline ends. This CDR3 comprises 14 residues. In DNA form, the CDR3 reads TGCAGCGCCGGGACTTCCGCATACCAAGAGACCCAGTACTTC. It codes for CSAGTSAYQETQYF.

This clone was recorded only once. This chain uses TRBV10-1 with TRBJ2-7; no clear D. Looked up from germline, CDR1 is WNHNN and CDR2 is SYGVQD (reference sequence). V lost 6 bases and J 6 bases, leaving 18 bases between the germline ends. CDR3 size: 14 residues. The CDR3, as DNA: TGCGCCAGCAGCACCGCTTCCACCCCGGGCGAGCAGTACTTC. As protein: CASSTASTPGEQYF.

For the CDR3, the DNA is TGCGCCAGCAGCTCGGGAGCGCCCGGGGAGACCCAGTACTTC. This encodes CASSSGAPGETQYF. The chain has TRBV5-1 and TRBJ2-5; maybe TRBD2 (6 bases). The CDR3 runs to 14 residues. CDR1 and CDR2 (germline): SGHRS, YFSETQ. Trimming stripped 3 bases from V and 5 bases from J, with 14 bases between. Based on the CDR3 plus reference TRBV5-1 and TRBJ2-5, the full variable domain is KAGVTQTPRYLIKTRGQQVTLSCSPISGHRSVSWYQQTPGQGLQFLFEYFSETQRNKGNFPGRFSGRQFSNSRSEMNVSTLELGDSALYLCASSSGAPGETQYFGPGTRLLVL.

J is TRBJ2-1 and V is TRBV5-4; possible D gene TRBD2, 5 bases. Germline V gene lookup returns CDR1 SGHNT and CDR2 YYREEE (reference sequence). V was clipped by 5 bases and J by 0 bases, with 12 bases between them. The CDR3 length is 15 residues. For the CDR3, the DNA is TGTGCCAGCAGAGAAACTAGTAGCTCCTACAATGAGCAGTTCTTC. The encoded protein is CASRETSSSYNEQFF.

This clone was detected only once. The chain is built from TRBV19 and TRBJ1-1; 8 bases fit TRBD1. The trim removed 6 bases at V and 6 bases at J, leaving 3 bases unmatched. The germline gives CDR1 LNHDA, CDR2 SQIVND (reference sequence). The CDR3 spans 12 residues. The DNA for the CDR3 is TGTGCCAGTAGAACGGACAGGGCTGAAGCTTTCTTT. Its translation is CASRTDRAEAFF.

The genes are TRBV7-9 and TRBJ2-7, with a weak D call TRBD2 (5 bases). CDR1 SEHNR and CDR2 FQNEAQ come from the germline V gene (reference sequence). Between the trimmed V and J ends, which lost 5 bases and 0 bases, there was a span of 11 bases. CDR3 length equals 14 residues. The CDR3 DNA reads as TGTGCCAGCAGCCTTGAGGGCTTCTCCTACGAGCAGTACTTC. Residues: CASSLEGFSYEQYF.

V gene TRBV28 combines with J gene TRBJ2-5, with a weak D call TRBD1 (6 bases). V was shortened by 6 bases and J by 5 bases, with 16 bases between the two germline ends. The CDR3 covers 14 residues. Per the germline V gene, CDR1 is MDHEN and CDR2 is SYDVKM. This CDR3 is CASRTQGPHETQYF. In nucleotides, the CDR3 is TGTGCCAGCAGGACACAGGGTCCCCACGAGACCCAGTACTTC.

V gene TRBV7-8 combines with J gene TRBJ2-2; tentatively, D is TRBD1 (5 bases). CDR1 is SGHVS, CDR2 FQNEAQ, per germline. This CDR3 is 15 amino acids long. V dropped 5 bases and J dropped 1 base, with 11 bases sitting between them. CDR3 nucleotide sequence: TGTGCCAGCAGCCCCCTAGGACAGAACACCGGGGAGCTGTTTTTT. As protein: CASSPLGQNTGELFF.

This CDR3 is CASSLVGRGGRVTGELFF. Here the CDR3 DNA reads TGTGCCAGCAGCTTAGTGGGACGGGGCGGGAGGGTCACCGGGGAGCTGTTTTTT. The rearrangement joins TRBV11-2 to TRBJ2-2; 9 bases align to TRBD2. The CDR3 runs 18 residues. CDR1 and CDR2 from the germline V gene are SGHAT and FQNNGV. Trimming took 1 base from V and 4 from J; bases not matched to a gene: 10.

The V gene is TRBV4-1, the J gene TRBJ2-7, with D unresolved. Trimming removed 0 bases from V and 6 bases from J, with 6 bases in between. This CDR3 has 12 amino acids. Germline assignment: CDR1 MGHRA and CDR2 YSYEKL. CDR3 residues: CASSQDGFEQYF. The DNA for the CDR3 is TGCGCCAGCAGCCAAGACGGTTTCGAGCAGTACTTC.

The V and J genes are TRBV10-3 and TRBJ2-3, with D possibly being TRBD1 (5 bases). Per germline, CDR1 ENHRY and CDR2 SYGVKD. The V end was cut by 2 bases, the J end by 1 base, with 10 bases between. This CDR3 is built from 15 residues. CDR3 protein: CAISEPARGTDTQYF. DNA of the CDR3: TGTGCCATCAGTGAGCCGGCCAGGGGCACAGATACGCAGTATTTT.